These 14 T cell receptor beta chains share one sample of origin, sequenced in a study of blood T cell repertoires in COVID-19. Generated by immunoSEQ multiplex PCR, the TCRdb table keeps only in-frame clones and is missing some. The sample holds tens of thousands of clones, roughly 90% seen once. Sequencing used peripheral blood. These receptor sequences come from a man aged 45-65 years with COVID-19, enrolled during active disease.

CDR3 residues: CASRGHTEAFF. Here the CDR3 DNA reads TGTGCCAGCAGGGGGCACACTGAAGCTTTCTTT. The V gene is TRBV3-1 (or the pseudogene TRBV3-2), the J gene TRBJ1-1; D perhaps matches TRBD1 (5 bases). The V end lost 6 bases, the J end lost 3 bases, and 5 bases lay between the germline ends. Germline loops: CDR1 LGHDT, CDR2 YNNKEL (reference sequence). This CDR3 is built from 11 residues.

Only one count was recorded for this clone. Written as DNA, the CDR3 is TGTGCCAGCAGCGGAGATCCGGGATCAAATAATTCACCCCTCCACTTT. Translated: CASSGDPGSNNSPLHF. The chain links TRBV9 to TRBJ1-6; no reliable D call. The CDR3 contains 16 residues. The germline gives CDR1 SGDLS, CDR2 YYNGEE. Deletions cut 3 bases from V and 5 bases from J, with 15 bases between.

V is TRBV2 and J is TRBJ2-7; the D gene is possibly TRBD1 (6 bases). Per the germline V gene, CDR1 is SNHLY and CDR2 is FYNNEI. The ends were cut back, 4 bases at V and 1 base at J, with 11 bases in the middle. The CDR3 extends over 14 amino acids. CDR3 nucleotide sequence: TGTGCCAGCAGTGGAGGACAGCGGTCCTACGAGCAGTACTTC. It yields the protein CASSGGQRSYEQYF.

The rearrangement links TRBV11-2 to TRBJ2-1; 7 nucleotides match TRBD1. The V gene's germline CDR1 is SGHAT and CDR2 FQNNGV. Unmatched junction bases numbered 3, after V lost 5 bases and J lost 8 bases. The CDR3 has 12 amino acids. CDR3 bases: TGTGCCAGCAGCCCCGACAGGGATGAGCAGTTCTTC. This translates into CASSPDRDEQFF. The full variable domain, in which reference TRBV11-2 and TRBJ2-1 provide the parts outside the CDR3, is EAGVAQSPRYKIIEKRQSVAFWCNPISGHATLYWYQQILGQGPKLLIQFQNNGVVDDSQLPKDRFSAERLKGVDSTLKIQPAKLEDSAVYLCASSPDRDEQFFGPGTRLTVL.

The J gene is TRBJ1-1, the V gene TRBV6-1; D possibly corresponds to TRBD1 (5 bases). Per germline, CDR1 MNHNS and CDR2 SASEGT. V was shortened by 1 base and J by 4 bases, with 10 bases between the two germline ends. The CDR3 totals 14 residues. This CDR3 is CASSEGGVVTEAFF. The CDR3 DNA reads TGTGCCAGCAGTGAAGGGGGGGTGGTCACTGAAGCTTTCTTT.

V usage is TRBV18 and J usage is TRBJ1-5; unclear D gene. V lost 5 bases to trimming and J lost 3 bases, with 11 bases between them. Germline V gene data show CDR1 as KGHSH and CDR2 as LQKENI. CDR3 size: 14 residues. The CDR3 sequence: CASSFNRDNQPQHF. The CDR3 region has the DNA TGTGCCAGCTCATTTAACAGAGACAATCAGCCCCAGCATTTT.

The chain has TRBV30 and TRBJ1-2; maybe TRBD1 (6 bases). Trimming stripped 1 base from V and 7 bases from J, with 13 bases between. CDR1 is GTSNPN and CDR2 is SVGIG in the germline V gene (reference sequence). The CDR3 sequence is 13 residues long. The CDR3 nucleotides read TGTGCCTGGAGTGGTTTGGGGGCCCGTGGCTACACCTTC. It specifies CAWSGLGARGYTF.

The chain combines TRBV15 with TRBJ1-1; 8 positions agree with TRBD1. From germline, CDR1 is LNHNV and CDR2 YYDKDF (reference sequence). The V gene end was trimmed by 0 bases and the J gene end by 8 bases; junction bases not matched to a gene: 5. CDR3 size: 14 residues. The CDR3 DNA is TGTGCCACCAGCAGAGATCAGGGACAGGAAGAAGCTTTCTTT. It codes for CATSRDQGQEEAFF.

In its sample, this clone was seen once. The rearrangement links TRBV5-4 to TRBJ2-7; 7 bases map to TRBD1. The trim removed 2 bases at V and 2 bases at J, leaving 1 base unmatched. This CDR3 has 13 amino acids. Per the germline V gene, CDR1 is SGHNT and CDR2 is YYREEE (reference sequence). CDR3 amino acids: CASSFGTAYEQYF. CDR3 nucleotides: TGTGCCAGCAGCTTCGGGACAGCCTACGAGCAGTACTTC. Combining the CDR3 with reference TRBV5-4 and TRBJ2-7 gives the whole variable domain ETGVTQSPTHLIKTRGQQVTLRCSSQSGHNTVSWYQQALGQGPQFIFQYYREEENGRGNFPPRFSGLQFPNYSSELNVNALELDDSALYLCASSFGTAYEQYFGPGTRLTVT.

V and J are TRBV6-1 and TRBJ1-5; 8 bases line up with TRBD1. The CDR3 spans 15 residues. Trimming cost V 4 bases and J 5 bases; bases outside gene matches: 7. Germline V lookup: CDR1 MNHNS, CDR2 SASEGT. The CDR3 nucleotides are TGTGCCAGCAGTGCTTTCAGGGGGCGGGATCAGCCCCAGCATTTT. As protein: CASSAFRGRDQPQHF.

The V gene is TRBV18, the J gene TRBJ1-5, with 7 positions matching TRBD1. V shed 3 bases and J 0 bases; nucleotides not matched to a gene: 8. In germline, CDR1 is KGHSH, CDR2 LQKENI. The CDR3 covers 17 residues. The DNA of the CDR3 is TGTGCCAGCTCACCCCGGGACAGTGGCTATAGCAATCAGCCCCAGCATTTT. This codes for CASSPRDSGYSNQPQHF.

This chain links TRBV28 with TRBJ1-3; D gene ambiguous. V was shortened by 1 base and J by 4 bases, with 8 bases between the two germline ends. CDR3 length: 14 residues. Germline CDR1 MDHEN, CDR2 SYDVKM. This CDR3 reads CASSLYGSGNTIYF. CDR3 sequence (DNA): TGTGCCAGCAGTTTATATGGCTCGGGAAACACCATATATTTT.

This clone was counted once. The gene calls are TRBV7-9 and TRBJ1-2, with 9 bases matching TRBD1. The CDR3 is made up of 15 amino acids. V was pared by 1 base and J by 6 bases, with 6 bases of the junction left unmatched. The germline V gene has CDR1 SEHNR and CDR2 FQNEAQ (reference sequence). CDR3 loop: CASSLGWDRVDGYTF. The CDR3 coding sequence is TGTGCCAGCAGCTTAGGGTGGGACAGGGTGGATGGCTACACCTTC.

The chain uses TRBV3-1 (or the pseudogene TRBV3-2) and TRBJ2-7; tentative D call: TRBD2 (6 bases). Trimming removed 4 bases from V and 0 bases from J, with 13 bases in between. Germline CDR1 and CDR2: LGHDT and YNNKEL (reference sequence). The CDR3 totals 15 residues. CDR3 in DNA: TGTGCCAGCAGCCCCTTCGCGGGGAGCTCCTACGAGCAGTACTTC. Its protein is CASSPFAGSSYEQYF.